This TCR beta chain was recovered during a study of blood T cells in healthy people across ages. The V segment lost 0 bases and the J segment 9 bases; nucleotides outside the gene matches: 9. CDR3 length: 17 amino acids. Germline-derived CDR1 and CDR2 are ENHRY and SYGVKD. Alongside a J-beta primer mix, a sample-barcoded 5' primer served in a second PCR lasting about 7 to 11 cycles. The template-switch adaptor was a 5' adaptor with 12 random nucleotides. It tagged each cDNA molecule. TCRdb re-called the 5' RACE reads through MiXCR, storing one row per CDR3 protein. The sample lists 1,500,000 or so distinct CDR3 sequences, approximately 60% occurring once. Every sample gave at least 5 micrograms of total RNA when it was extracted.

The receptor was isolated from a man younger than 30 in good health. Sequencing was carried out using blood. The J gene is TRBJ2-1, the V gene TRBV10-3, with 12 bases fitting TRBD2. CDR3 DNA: TGTGCCATCAGTGAGTCGGCTAGCGGGAGGGGGGAAGGTGAGCAGTTCTTC. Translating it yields CAISESASGRGEGEQFF.